These 10 T cell receptor beta chains came from one sample sequenced in a study of cytotoxic CD8 clonotypes in ibrutinib-treated CLL. The repertoire was sequenced with immunoSEQ multiplex PCR; TCRdb's copy has only in-frame clones and lacks some. The table records around 92,000 clones, approximately 80% of them present only once. Material: PBMCs, obtained after 24 months of ibrutinib treatment. These receptors came from a human donor with chronic lymphocytic leukemia.

The rearrangement links TRBV27 to TRBJ1-2; maybe TRBD1 (6 bases). CDR1 and CDR2 (germline): MNHEY, SMNVEV (reference sequence). The CDR3 spans 16 residues. The germline V and J ends were trimmed by 3 bases and 1 base, with 15 bases remaining between them. CDR3 loop: CASSLAGAVRNYGYTF. The CDR3 DNA reads TGTGCCAGCAGTTTGGCAGGGGCCGTTCGTAACTATGGCTACACCTTC.

The V gene is TRBV19, the J gene TRBJ2-6; D is uncertain. The length of the CDR3 is 14 residues. Trimming removed 9 bases at V and 0 bases at J, with 9 bases between. CDR1 is LNHDA, CDR2 SQIVND, per germline (reference sequence). CDR3 sequence: CASHGGSGANVLTF. CDR3 in DNA: TGTGCCAGCCATGGCGGCTCTGGGGCCAACGTCCTGACTTTC.

The chain recombines TRBV10-2 with TRBJ2-1; 7 bases agree with TRBD1. The V gene end was trimmed by 9 bases and the J gene end by 4 bases; junction bases not matched to a gene: 6. Germline CDR1 reads WSHSY; CDR2 reads SAAADI. CDR3 size: 13 residues. CDR3 in DNA: TGCGCCAGTAGACAGGGACCATACAATGAGCAGTTCTTC. Translation: CASRQGPYNEQFF.

This clone has only a few counts. The gene calls are TRBV25-1 and TRBJ1-1; D gene uncertain. Germline V gives CDR1 MGHDK, CDR2 SYGVNS. CDR3 length: 14 amino acids. The V end lost 8 bases, the J end lost 13 bases, and 26 bases lay between the germline ends. CDR3 residues: CASAGPGEIRFLFF. The CDR3 DNA is TGTGCCAGCGCCGGGCCCGGAGAGATTCGGTTTCTTTTCTTT.

This chain links TRBV19 with TRBJ2-5; D may match TRBD1 or TRBD2 (5 bases each). V lost 4 bases, J lost 0 bases, and 18 bases lay in between. This CDR3 comprises 17 residues. Germline assignment: CDR1 LNHDA and CDR2 SQIVND (reference sequence). This CDR3 reads CASSRGTATTYQETQYF. In nucleotides, the CDR3 is TGTGCCAGTAGTAGGGGGACGGCAACCACTTACCAAGAGACCCAGTACTTC.

The chain is built from TRBV18 and TRBJ2-7; D might be TRBD2 (6 bases). CDR1 and CDR2 (germline): KGHSH, LQKENI. Trimming stripped 6 bases from V and 0 bases from J, with 12 bases between. The CDR3 is 14 residues long. CDR3 sequence reads: CASSPGRTSYEQYF. DNA for the CDR3: TGTGCCAGCTCGCCAGGGAGGACCTCCTACGAGCAGTACTTC.

In its sample, this clone was seen many times. The chain links TRBV5-4 to TRBJ2-2; D tentatively fits TRBD1 or TRBD2 (5 bases each). The V gene's germline CDR1 is SGHNT and CDR2 YYREEE (reference sequence). This CDR3 has 15 amino acids. V shed 4 bases and J shed 1 base, with 11 bases lying between them. The CDR3 region has the DNA TGTGCCAGCAGCCCGGGGCTAGAGAACACCGGGGAGCTGTTTTTT. This codes for CASSPGLENTGELFF.

The chain carries TRBV30 and TRBJ2-5; 7 nucleotides agree with TRBD1. V trimming: 3 bases; J trimming: 12 bases; junction bases outside the gene matches: 7. This CDR3 has 11 residues. Germline-derived CDR1 and CDR2 are GTSNPN and SVGIG (reference sequence). The CDR3 here is CAWSRTGAKYF. The DNA for the CDR3 is TGTGCCTGGAGCAGAACAGGGGCAAAGTACTTC.

The rearrangement links TRBV2 to TRBJ1-1; the D gene is possibly TRBD1 (6 bases). V dropped 6 bases and J dropped 8 bases, with 16 bases sitting between them. Germline V lookup: CDR1 SNHLY, CDR2 FYNNEI. This CDR3 spans 13 amino acids. CDR3 sequence reads: CASSLMGAGEAFF. The CDR3 DNA is TGTGCCAGCAGCTTAATGGGGGCGGGCGAAGCTTTCTTT. Full variable domain (outside the CDR3, taken from reference TRBV2 and TRBJ1-1): EPEVTQTPSHQVTQMGQEVILRCVPISNHLYFYWYRQILGQKVEFLVSFYNNEISEKSEIFDDQFSVERPDGSNFTLKIRSTKLEDSAMYFCASSLMGAGEAFFGQGTRLTVV.

This chain uses TRBV13 with TRBJ1-1, with 11 bases fitting TRBD1. The CDR3 is made up of 18 amino acids. J was trimmed by 0 bases and V by 3 bases; bases with no gene match: 9. Germline loops: CDR1 PRHDT, CDR2 FYEKMQ (reference sequence). CDR3 sequence: CASSLEGTGGFMNTEAFF. DNA of the CDR3: TGTGCCAGCAGCTTGGAGGGGACAGGGGGTTTCATGAACACTGAAGCTTTCTTT.